This TCR beta chain emerged from a study of T cell repertoires in cytomegalovirus infection. Across the study: It can be stated that public TCR beta signatures indicated CMV infection as well as a matching HLA type.

Findings and limits, study-wide: Dominating the ex vivo response were TCR beta clonotypes that were CMV-specific and HLA-C-restricted. Totalled public TCR beta family frequency picked out people who carried CMV plus the relevant HLA.

This CDR3 region has 15 residues. Looked up from germline, CDR1 is SGHVS and CDR2 is FQNEAQ. Trimming took 2 bases from V and 0 from J, leaving 10 bases between them. TCRdb used MiXCR to reprocess the reads, holding one entry per CDR3 protein. The sample comprises a few hundred thousand distinct CDR3 sequences, approximately 13% of which are singletons, and roughly 8.7% rests with the top ten. At least ten counts were recorded for this clonotype. The antigen remains unidentified. The specimen sequenced was PBMCs. The TCR sequence derives from a human donor in good health (CMV status not recorded). Some clones in this sample may be carry-over from other donors' samples. This chain links TRBV7-8 with TRBJ2-5; D unclear. CDR3 coding DNA: TGTGCCAGCAGCTTAATGCCACTCAACCAAGAGACCCAGTACTTC. This sequence encodes CASSLMPLNQETQYF.